One sample yielded the 5 T cell receptor beta chains listed below, sequenced in a study of shared clonotypes between healthy human individuals (dated by TCRdb to about 2020). Libraries were prepared through the immunoSEQ multiplex PCR assay. TCRdb retrieved this table from immuneACCESS and kept in-frame rearrangements only. Not all clones are present; in checked studies, unresolved V genes account for under half, and no reason is known for the remainder. This sample comprises around 88,000 clones, almost 70% of them detected only once. Approximately 50% of the sample is held by the ten biggest clonotypes. The sequencing input was memory CD8+ T cells sorted from blood. Explained via the paper, the cell subset or site label denotes: CD45RO+ cells pooled with CCR7-negative TemRA cells. Receptor source: a man aged 25 to 45 in good health.

This chain joins TRBV7-2 and TRBJ2-7; 8 bases align to TRBD2. The CDR3 runs to 15 residues. The V segment lost 1 base and the J segment 2 bases; nucleotides outside the gene matches: 4. CDR1 and CDR2 from the germline V gene are SGHTA and FQGNSA. As DNA, the CDR3 is TGTGCCAGCAGCTTAGTAATAGCGGGGACCTACGAGCAGTACTTC. This translates into CASSLVIAGTYEQYF.

V usage is TRBV2 and J usage is TRBJ2-7, with D possibly matching TRBD2 (5 bases). This CDR3 region has 13 residues. The germline V gene has CDR1 SNHLY and CDR2 FYNNEI. V lost 4 bases to trimming and J lost 0 bases, with 7 bases between them. CDR3 nucleotides: TGTGCCAGCAGTGGCCGGGACTCCTACGAGCAGTACTTC. Amino acid sequence: CASSGRDSYEQYF.

The V gene is TRBV4-1, the J gene TRBJ1-1; 7 nucleotides line up with TRBD1. With 1 base clipped from V and 4 bases from J, the junction kept 9 bases outside the gene matches. Looked up from germline, CDR1 is MGHRA and CDR2 is YSYEKL. CDR3 length: 16 residues. CDR3 in DNA: TGCGCCAGCAGCCAAGGGCCGGCGAGGGGGCCCACTGAAGCTTTCTTT. Translation: CASSQGPARGPTEAFF.

This rearrangement joins TRBV18 to TRBJ2-5, with D perhaps being TRBD1 or TRBD2 (5 bases each). Germline CDR1 is KGHSH and CDR2 is LQKENI. Trimming removed 0 bases from V and 7 bases from J, with 15 bases in between. This CDR3 has 15 residues. The CDR3 DNA reads as TGTGCCAGCTCACCACCAGGGACCGAACGAACGACCCAGTACTTC. Protein: CASSPPGTERTTQYF.

The chain links TRBV27 to TRBJ2-7, with D perhaps TRBD2 (6 bases). Looked up from germline, CDR1 is MNHEY and CDR2 is SMNVEV (reference sequence). V was cut by 8 bases and J by 2 bases, with 16 bases left in between. This CDR3 is built from 14 residues. CDR3 in amino acids: CASRMAGPPYEQYF. CDR3 bases: TGTGCCAGCCGGATGGCGGGACCCCCCTACGAGCAGTACTTC.